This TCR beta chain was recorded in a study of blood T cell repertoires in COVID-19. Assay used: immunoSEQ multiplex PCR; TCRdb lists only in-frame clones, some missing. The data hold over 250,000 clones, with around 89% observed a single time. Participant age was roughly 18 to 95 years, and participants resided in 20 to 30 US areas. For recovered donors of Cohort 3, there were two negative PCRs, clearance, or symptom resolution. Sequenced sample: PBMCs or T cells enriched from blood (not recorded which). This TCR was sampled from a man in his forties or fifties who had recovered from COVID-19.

The CDR3 DNA reads as TGCGCCAGCAGCTGGGACAGGCCGAGCTCCTACGAGCAGTACTTC. Protein: CASSWDRPSSYEQYF. The chain couples TRBV5-1 to TRBJ2-7, with 8 bases lining up with TRBD1. The V gene's germline CDR1 is SGHRS and CDR2 YFSETQ. This CDR3 is built from 15 residues. J was trimmed by 0 bases and V by 3 bases; bases with no gene match: 5.